The next 11 T cell receptor beta chains were all read from a single sample in a study of blood T cell repertoires in COVID-19. Profiling relied on immunoSEQ multiplex PCR, and the TCRdb table lists in-frame clones only, not all of them. The sample comprises fewer than 200,000 clones, about 80% of which are singletons, and about 2.1% rests with the top ten. The sequencing sample was made of peripheral blood. These receptors all stem from a woman older than 75 with acute or convalescent COVID-19.

The chain combines TRBV15 with TRBJ1-5; D is perhaps TRBD1 (5 bases). V was shortened by 0 bases and J by 7 bases, with 19 bases between the two germline ends. The germline V gene encodes CDR1 LNHNV and CDR2 YYDKDF (reference sequence). The CDR3 spans 17 residues. CDR3 nucleotides: TGTGCCACCAGCAGAGATCTGGGATGGTCAGGACAACAGCCCCAGCATTTT. Residues: CATSRDLGWSGQQPQHF.

J is TRBJ1-1 and V is TRBV5-5; 9 nucleotides line up with TRBD1. Germline CDR1 and CDR2: SGHKS and YYEKEE (reference sequence). The CDR3 sequence is 16 residues long. V shed 0 bases, J shed 10 bases, and the junction held 13 bases outside the gene matches. The CDR3 here is CASSLGGGQGLLTAFF. The CDR3 nucleotides read TGTGCCAGCAGCTTGGGGGGTGGACAGGGGCTTTTGACAGCTTTCTTT.

The gene calls are TRBV7-2 and TRBJ2-5, with 9 bases lining up with TRBD1. The CDR3 extends over 15 amino acids. Germline V lookup: CDR1 SGHTA, CDR2 FQGNSA. V gave up 5 bases and J gave up 5 bases; unmatched junction bases: 9. The CDR3 region is CASSPGTGRRETQYF. CDR3 DNA sequence: TGTGCCAGCAGCCCCGGGACAGGGAGGCGGGAGACCCAGTACTTC.

The rearrangement uses TRBV7-2 and TRBJ2-5; maybe TRBD1 (6 bases). Germline V gene data show CDR1 as SGHTA and CDR2 as FQGNSA. CDR3 length: 15 residues. V was trimmed by 1 base and J by 1 base, leaving 10 bases between them. CDR3 region: CASSLGGGFQETQYF. In nucleotides, the CDR3 is TGTGCCAGCAGCTTAGGAGGGGGATTCCAAGAGACCCAGTACTTC.

The chain employs TRBV7-9 and TRBJ1-1; D remains ambiguous. The CDR3 runs to 15 residues. The germline gives CDR1 SEHNR, CDR2 FQNEAQ (reference sequence). V was cut by 5 bases and J by 3 bases, with 16 bases left in between. CDR3 region: CASSPRGPLDTEAFF. DNA of the CDR3: TGTGCCAGCAGCCCTCGAGGCCCCTTGGACACTGAAGCTTTCTTT.

The chain uses TRBV5-5 and TRBJ1-4, with 7 bases lining up with TRBD1. V gave up 3 bases and J gave up 5 bases; unmatched junction bases: 4. Germline V lookup: CDR1 SGHKS, CDR2 YYEKEE (reference sequence). There are 14 residues in the CDR3. In nucleotides, the CDR3 is TGTGCCAGCAGCTGGCAGGGGGAGAATGAAAAACTGTTTTTT. This codes for CASSWQGENEKLFF.

This chain links TRBV11-3 with TRBJ2-3; tentatively, D is TRBD2 (7 bases). The CDR3 runs to 14 residues. The V end was cut by 5 bases, the J end by 4 bases, with 13 bases between. Germline lookup yields CDR1 SGHNT and CDR2 YENEEA. CDR3 DNA sequence: TGTGCCAGCAGCCAGGGGAGGGGGTCAGATACGCAGTATTTT. Translating it yields CASSQGRGSDTQYF.

The V and J genes are TRBV19 and TRBJ1-2; D perhaps matches TRBD1 (5 bases). The CDR3 covers 15 residues. Germline loops: CDR1 LNHDA, CDR2 SQIVND (reference sequence). V lost 3 bases to trimming and J lost 3 bases, with 14 bases between them. The CDR3 region has the DNA TGTGCCAGTAGTATTGTCGTCAGGGCGGACTATGGCTACACCTTC. Amino acid sequence: CASSIVVRADYGYTF.

The chain has TRBV3-1 (or the pseudogene TRBV3-2) and TRBJ2-3; no firm D call. This CDR3 region has 14 residues. V lost 0 bases to trimming and J lost 7 bases, with 11 bases between them. Germline V gene lookup returns CDR1 LGHDT and CDR2 YNNKEL (reference sequence). The CDR3 bases are TGTGCCAGCAGCCAAGAAGGATCTAGTTATACGCAGTATTTT. Translation gives CASSQEGSSYTQYF.

The chain recombines TRBV6-5 with TRBJ1-5; D ambiguous. CDR3 size: 13 residues. Trimming left V 6 bases short and J 1 base short, with 7 bases between. Germline CDR1 reads MNHEY; CDR2 reads SVGAGI. CDR3 DNA: TGTGCCAGCAGGAGTAGCAGCAATCAGCCCCAGCATTTT. Residues: CASRSSSNQPQHF.

The J gene is TRBJ1-5, the V gene TRBV28; TRBD1 matches at 8 bases. Germline trimming cut 6 bases from V and 4 bases from J; bases unmatched to any gene: 8. CDR3 size: 15 residues. In germline, CDR1 is MDHEN, CDR2 SYDVKM. CDR3 protein: CASSIRGLGNQPQHF. Written as DNA, the CDR3 is TGTGCCAGCAGCATCAGGGGGCTTGGAAATCAGCCCCAGCATTTT.